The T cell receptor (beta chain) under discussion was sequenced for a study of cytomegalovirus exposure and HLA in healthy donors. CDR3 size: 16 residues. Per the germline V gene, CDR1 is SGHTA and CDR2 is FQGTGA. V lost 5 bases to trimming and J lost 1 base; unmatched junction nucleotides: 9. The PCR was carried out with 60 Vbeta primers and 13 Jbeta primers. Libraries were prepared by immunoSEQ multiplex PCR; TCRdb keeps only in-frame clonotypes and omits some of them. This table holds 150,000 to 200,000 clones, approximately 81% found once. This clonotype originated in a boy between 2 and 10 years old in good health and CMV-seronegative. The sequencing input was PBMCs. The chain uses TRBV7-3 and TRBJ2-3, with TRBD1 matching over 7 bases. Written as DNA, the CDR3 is TGTGCCAGCAGCCCAAACAGGGGATGGGGCACAGATACGCAGTATTTT. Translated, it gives CASSPNRGWGTDTQYF.